This record looks at one TCR beta chain sequence and its context. The CDR3 has 14 amino acids. Germline V gene sequence: CDR1 SGDLS, CDR2 YYNGEE. V was shortened by 6 bases and J by 2 bases, with 14 bases between the two germline ends. The PCR employed 60 Vbeta primers together with 13 Jbeta primers. The method was immunoSEQ multiplex PCR; TCRdb's version includes in-frame clones alone and lacks a portion of them. This repertoire includes approximately 120,000 clones. This specimen belongs to a study of cytomegalovirus exposure and HLA in healthy donors. The clonotype comes from a man aged 18 to 35 in good health and CMV-seronegative. Sequencing was performed on PBMCs. The chain recombines TRBV9 with TRBJ1-1; a weak D match, TRBD1 (6 bases). The CDR3: CASTAGGANTEAFF. CDR3 sequence (DNA): TGTGCCAGCACCGCGGGGGGGGCTAACACTGAAGCTTTCTTT.